The TCR beta chain under discussion was sequenced for a study of response to subunit inactivated influenza vaccine. Via MiXCR, TCRdb re-called the RT-PCR reads, giving one row per CDR3 protein. The sample has 500,000 to 600,000 distinct CDR3 sequences; approximately 16% are singletons. The CDR3 totals 14 residues. CDR1 is MGHRA, CDR2 YSYEKL, per germline. With 8 bases removed from V and 5 bases from J, the gap between germline ends came to 16 bases. This clonotype has just a few counts. This specimen consisted of CD4+ T cells sorted from PBMCs, obtained roughly 24 months after vaccination. This clonotype was obtained from a man between 50 and 75 years old who received an inactivated influenza vaccine. The genes are TRBV4-1 and TRBJ1-5; no firm D call. The CDR3 sequence is CASGTPLGDQPQHF. The CDR3 coding sequence is TGCGCCAGCGGTACTCCCCTAGGCGATCAGCCCCAGCATTTT.